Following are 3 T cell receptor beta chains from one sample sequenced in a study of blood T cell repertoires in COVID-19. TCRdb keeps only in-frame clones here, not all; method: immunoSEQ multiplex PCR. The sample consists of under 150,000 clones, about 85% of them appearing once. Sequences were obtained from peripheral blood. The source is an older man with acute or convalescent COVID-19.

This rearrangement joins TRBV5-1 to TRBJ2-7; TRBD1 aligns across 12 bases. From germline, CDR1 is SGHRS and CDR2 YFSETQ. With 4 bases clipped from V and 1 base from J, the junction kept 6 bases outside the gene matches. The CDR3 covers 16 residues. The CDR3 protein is CASSPGQGAGSYEQYF. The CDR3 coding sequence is TGCGCCAGCAGCCCGGGACAGGGGGCAGGATCCTACGAGCAGTACTTC.

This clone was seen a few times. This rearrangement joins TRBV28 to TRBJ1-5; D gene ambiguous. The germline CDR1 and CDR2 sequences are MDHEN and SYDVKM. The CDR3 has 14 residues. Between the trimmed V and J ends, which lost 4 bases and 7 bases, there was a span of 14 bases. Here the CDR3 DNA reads TGTGCCAGCAGTTCCCCACAGCCAGGACAGCCCCAGCATTTT. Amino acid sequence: CASSSPQPGQPQHF. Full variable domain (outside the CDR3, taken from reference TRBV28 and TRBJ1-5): DVKVTQSSRYLVKRTGEKVFLECVQDMDHENMFWYRQDPGLGLRLIYFSYDVKMKEKGDIPEGYSVSREKKERFSLILESASTNQTSMYLCASSSPQPGQPQHFGDGTRLSIL.

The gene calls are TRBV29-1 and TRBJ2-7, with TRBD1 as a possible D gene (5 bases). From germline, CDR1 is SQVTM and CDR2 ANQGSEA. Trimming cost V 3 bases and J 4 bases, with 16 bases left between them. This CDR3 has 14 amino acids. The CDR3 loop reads CSVEGPDTPYEQYF. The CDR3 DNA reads TGCAGCGTTGAGGGTCCGGACACTCCATACGAGCAGTACTTC.